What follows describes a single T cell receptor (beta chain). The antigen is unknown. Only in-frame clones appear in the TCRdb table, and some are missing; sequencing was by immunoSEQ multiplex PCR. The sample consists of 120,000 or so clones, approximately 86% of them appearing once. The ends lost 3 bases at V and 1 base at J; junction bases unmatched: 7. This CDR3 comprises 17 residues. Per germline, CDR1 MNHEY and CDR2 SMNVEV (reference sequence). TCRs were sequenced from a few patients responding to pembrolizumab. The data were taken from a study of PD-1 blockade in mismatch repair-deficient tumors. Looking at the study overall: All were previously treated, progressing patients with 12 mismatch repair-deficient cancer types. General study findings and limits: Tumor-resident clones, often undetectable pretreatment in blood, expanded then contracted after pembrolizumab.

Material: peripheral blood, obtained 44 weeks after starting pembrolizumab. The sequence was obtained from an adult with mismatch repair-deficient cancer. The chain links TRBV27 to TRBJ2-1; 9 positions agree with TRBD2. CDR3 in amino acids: CASSLREGLVSYNEQFF. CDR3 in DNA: TGTGCCAGCAGTTTGCGGGAGGGCCTAGTGTCCTACAATGAGCAGTTCTTC.